This T cell receptor beta chain was sequenced during a study of type 1 and type 2 diabetes patients. The overall study: Sequencing for the whole study yielded 18,976,912 paired-end reads.

The PCR template was genomic DNA. Multiplex PCR with 30 forward and 13 reverse primers amplified the TCR beta CDR3. TCRdb re-analysed the multiplex PCR reads in MiXCR, keeping a single row per CDR3 protein. The sample carries 280,000 or so distinct CDR3 sequences, roughly 48% recorded once. The CDR3 spans 13 residues. The V gene lost 5 bases and the J gene lost 8 bases, with 15 bases spanning the gap. Looked up from germline, CDR1 is MNHNY and CDR2 is SVGAGI (reference sequence). This chain joins TRBV6-6 and TRBJ1-2; possible D gene TRBD1, 5 bases. Sequencing was carried out using peripheral blood mononuclear cells (PBMCs). This receptor was taken from a man between 18 and 29 years old with type 2 diabetes. The CDR3 loop reads CASSRLGAGGYTF. CDR3 nucleotide sequence: TGTGCCAGCAGTCGTTTAGGGGCGGGCGGCTACACCTTC.